What follows is one T cell receptor (beta chain) and its context. V gave up 4 bases and J gave up 7 bases; unmatched junction bases: 3. Germline V CDR1 and CDR2: MGHRA, YSYEKL. This CDR3 region has 13 residues. The data are from a study of blood T cell repertoires in COVID-19. Study background: The origin of the acute and convalescent COVID-19 samples was the United States, Italy and Spain. T cells, B-cell-depleted T cells, or PBMCs provided the cDNA or gDNA that served as material.

In the study's own analysis: How many nucleated cells were present was estimated from reference gene primer amplification. The assay was immunoSEQ multiplex PCR, and TCRdb's table has in-frame clones only and misses some. The V and J calls and clone size come from that table; D and trimming were worked out from the DNA. The table records 300,000 to 400,000 clones, approximately 90% of them present only once. The rearrangement joins TRBV4-1 to TRBJ2-2; 7 bases line up with TRBD2. This sequence originates from a woman aged 45 to 65 with active or convalescent COVID-19. Sequencing was done on a sample of peripheral blood. The CDR3 sequence: CASSLGGNGELFF. Written as DNA, the CDR3 is TGCGCCAGCAGCCTGGGAGGGAACGGGGAGCTGTTTTTT.